This TCR beta chain was captured by sequencing in a study of blood T cell repertoires in COVID-19. Only in-frame clones appear in the TCRdb table, and some are missing; sequencing was by immunoSEQ multiplex PCR. The table records 90,000 to 120,000 clones, 85% to 95% of them present only once. This receptor was obtained from a woman in her twenties or thirties with acute or convalescent COVID-19. Input material: peripheral blood.

DNA of the CDR3: TGTGCCAGCAGCTTGGTCCCGCCAGGGACAAACACCGGGGAGCTGTTTTTT. This encodes CASSLVPPGTNTGELFF. The V gene is TRBV5-5, the J gene TRBJ2-2; D may be TRBD1 (6 bases). Looked up from germline, CDR1 is SGHKS and CDR2 is YYEKEE (reference sequence). Trimming pared 0 bases from V and 2 bases from J, leaving 14 bases between. This CDR3 region has 17 residues.